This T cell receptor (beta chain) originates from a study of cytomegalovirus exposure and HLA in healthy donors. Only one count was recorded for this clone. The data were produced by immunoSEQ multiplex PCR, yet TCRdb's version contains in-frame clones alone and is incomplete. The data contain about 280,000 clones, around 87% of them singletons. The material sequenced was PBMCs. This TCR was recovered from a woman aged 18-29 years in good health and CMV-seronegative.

CDR3: CAHSGREAAYEQYF. The DNA for the CDR3 is TGTGCTCACAGCGGGCGGGAGGCGGCCTACGAGCAGTACTTC. The chain is built from TRBV10-3 and TRBJ2-7, with 8 nucleotides matching TRBD2. CDR3 size: 14 residues. CDR1 ENHRY and CDR2 SYGVKD come from the germline V gene.